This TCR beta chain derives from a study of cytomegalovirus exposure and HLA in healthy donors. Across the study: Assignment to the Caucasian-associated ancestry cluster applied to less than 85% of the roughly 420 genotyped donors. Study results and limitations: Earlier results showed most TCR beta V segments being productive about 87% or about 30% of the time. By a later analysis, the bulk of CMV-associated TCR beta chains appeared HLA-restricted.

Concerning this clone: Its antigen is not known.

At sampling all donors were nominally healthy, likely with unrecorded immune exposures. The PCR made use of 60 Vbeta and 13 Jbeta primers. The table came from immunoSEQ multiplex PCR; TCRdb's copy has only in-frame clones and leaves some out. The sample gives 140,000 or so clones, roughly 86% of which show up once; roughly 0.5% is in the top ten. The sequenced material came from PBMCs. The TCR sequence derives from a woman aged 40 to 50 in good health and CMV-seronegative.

Here the CDR3 reads CASSPGGAPETQYF. The CDR3 nucleotides read TGTGCCAGCAGTCCTGGGGGGGCCCCAGAGACCCAGTACTTC. The chain is built from TRBV6-1 and TRBJ2-5; TRBD2 might be the D (7 bases). The V end lost 5 bases, the J end lost 4 bases, and 14 bases lay between the germline ends. The CDR3 consists of 14 residues. Germline CDR1 reads MNHNS; CDR2 reads SASEGT.